Below, 27 T cell receptor beta chains from the same sample are listed, as sequenced in a study of T-cell memory formation after mild COVID-19. TCRdb re-derived calls from the 5' RACE reads in MiXCR, one entry per CDR3 protein. The table has about 390,000 distinct CDR3 sequences, 15% to 20% seen once. The sequenced sample consisted of PBMCs or a T cell subset sorted from them (not recorded which). The receptor set was obtained from a man between 18 and 29 years old who had mild COVID-19 (a few samples of this study predate the infection). Cell type and time point are not known.

This clonotype has just a few counts. At one boundary the junction diverges from the germline segment, which might be a read error. The chain's CDR3 is CASSLFWDSQVTQYF. The CDR3 bases are TGTGCCAGCAGCTTATTCTGGGACAGCCAAGTGACCCAGTACTTC. The rearrangement joins TRBV7-2 to TRBJ2-5; 7 bases map to TRBD1. The CDR3 covers 15 residues. In germline, CDR1 is SGHTA, CDR2 FQGNSA.

This chain connects TRBV5-1 to TRBJ1-6, with D possibly matching TRBD1 (5 bases). Per the germline V gene, CDR1 is SGHRS and CDR2 is YFSETQ. The CDR3 loop spans 14 amino acids. Trimming took off 0 bases at V and 9 bases at J, with 10 bases between the two ends. CDR3 nucleotides: TGCGCCAGCAGCTTGGCTCAGGGAAGTTCACCCCTCCACTTT. It codes for CASSLAQGSSPLHF.

This clonotype was seen a few times. The gene calls are TRBV7-6 and TRBJ2-5, with unresolved D. Germline V lookup: CDR1 SGHVS, CDR2 FNYEAQ. The germline V and J ends were trimmed by 0 bases and 7 bases, with 15 bases remaining between them. The CDR3 covers 15 residues. The CDR3 nucleotides read TGTGCCAGCAGCTTAGCGACCAGAGCCTTGGGGACCCAGTACTTC. This codes for CASSLATRALGTQYF.

This chain connects TRBV11-2 to TRBJ2-4, with 7 bases aligning to TRBD1. The germline V gene has CDR1 SGHAT and CDR2 FQNNGV. The CDR3 is made up of 17 amino acids. The V gene end was trimmed by 4 bases and the J gene end by 0 bases; junction bases not matched to a gene: 9. The chain's CDR3 is CASSSPTGPLAKNIQYF. The CDR3 nucleotides read TGTGCCAGCAGCTCGCCGACAGGGCCTCTAGCCAAAAACATTCAGTACTTC.

This clonotype was observed a few times. The gene calls are TRBV7-9 and TRBJ2-3; D is uncertain. Germline values: CDR1 SEHNR, CDR2 FQNEAQ (reference sequence). The CDR3 spans 13 residues. The V end was cut by 0 bases, the J end by 8 bases, with 9 bases between. Here the CDR3 reads CASSLAILGTQYF. The CDR3 nucleotides are TGTGCCAGCAGCTTAGCGATCCTTGGTACGCAGTATTTT.

The CDR3 here is CASSHSGGAGELFF. CDR3 DNA: TGTGCCAGCAGCCATTCCGGTGGCGCCGGGGAGCTGTTTTTT. The chain recombines TRBV7-2 with TRBJ2-2; D is undetermined. CDR3 length: 14 amino acids. Germline CDR1 SGHTA, CDR2 FQGNSA. The ends were cut back, 5 bases at V and 6 bases at J, with 13 bases in the middle.

J is TRBJ2-6 and V is TRBV7-3; no reliable D call. The ends were cut back, 4 bases at V and 0 bases at J, with 10 bases in the middle. This CDR3 region has 16 residues. The germline V gene encodes CDR1 SGHTA and CDR2 FQGTGA. The DNA for the CDR3 is TGTGCCAGCAGCTCACGGGCCCGCTCTGGGGCCAACGTCCTGACTTTC. This sequence encodes CASSSRARSGANVLTF.

The chain employs TRBV20-1 and TRBJ2-4, with unresolved D. The CDR3 totals 13 residues. The germline CDR1 and CDR2 sequences are DFQATT and SNEGSKA (reference sequence). Trimming stripped 1 base from V and 9 bases from J, with 13 bases between. The CDR3 DNA reads as TGCAGTGCTAGAGTAGACACGATGGGCATTCAGTACTTC. It encodes CSARVDTMGIQYF.

This clonotype was seen a few times. The rearrangement joins TRBV10-2 to TRBJ2-1; D assignment may be TRBD1 or TRBD2 (6 bases each). Germline V CDR1 and CDR2: WSHSY, SAAADI. Trimming took off 3 bases at V and 4 bases at J, with 16 bases between the two ends. The CDR3 is made up of 16 amino acids. DNA of the CDR3: TGCGCCAGCAGTGACCCCCCTGGAGGGGGGTACAATGAGCAGTTCTTC. Amino acids: CASSDPPGGGYNEQFF.

The chain has TRBV4-1 and TRBJ1-1; D may be TRBD1 (6 bases). This CDR3 has 14 amino acids. The germline V gene encodes CDR1 MGHRA and CDR2 YSYEKL. Trimming removed 0 bases from V and 10 bases from J, with 15 bases in between. The CDR3 loop is CASSQEQRGLGAFF. CDR3 DNA sequence: TGCGCCAGCAGCCAAGAACAGCGGGGGCTCGGAGCTTTCTTT.

As regards this clonotype: A much larger clone lies one base from this, so it may be a read error. This chain joins TRBV7-8 and TRBJ1-5, with unresolved D. The CDR3 has 16 amino acids. CDR1 SGHVS and CDR2 FQNEAQ come from the germline V gene. The CDR3 sequence: CDSSLREVDSNQPQHF. CDR3 DNA sequence: TGTGACAGCAGCTTAAGGGAGGTGGATAGCAATCAGCCCCAGCATTTT. The variable domain in full, with the rest retrieved from reference TRBV7-8 and TRBJ1-5, is GAGVSQSPRYKVAKRGQDVALRCDPISGHVSLFWYQQALGQGPEFLTYFQNEAQLDKSGLPSDRFFAERPEGSVSTLKIQRTQQEDSAVYLCDSSLREVDSNQPQHFGDGTRLSIL.

The chain uses TRBV5-4 and TRBJ2-7; 7 bases match TRBD1. The CDR3 spans 14 residues. The V gene's germline CDR1 is SGHNT and CDR2 YYREEE (reference sequence). V was clipped by 5 bases and J by 1 base; unmatched bases: 6. Here the CDR3 reads CASRSGDSSYEQYV. The CDR3 DNA reads TGTGCCAGCAGATCCGGGGACAGTTCCTACGAGCAGTACGTC.

This clonotype was seen only a few times. The rearrangement uses TRBV7-6 and TRBJ2-1; D not resolved. V lost 4 bases, J lost 8 bases, and 15 bases lay in between. The CDR3 totals 14 residues. CDR1 is SGHVS and CDR2 is FNYEAQ in the germline V gene. The CDR3 DNA reads as TGTGCCAGCAGCTGGGGTCGCGGTGTCGATGAGCAGTTCTTC. It is translated as CASSWGRGVDEQFF.

The table lists this clonotype with a few counts. The rearrangement joins TRBV19 to TRBJ1-5, with a tentative D call TRBD1 (5 bases). There are 13 residues in the CDR3. The germline V gene encodes CDR1 LNHDA and CDR2 SQIVND (reference sequence). The germline V and J ends were trimmed by 5 bases and 9 bases, with 14 bases remaining between them. CDR3 region: CASSDQGPGPQHF. The DNA of the CDR3 is TGTGCCAGTAGTGACCAGGGCCCGGGGCCCCAGCATTTT.

This chain uses TRBV20-1 with TRBJ2-3, with 9 bases lining up with TRBD2. This CDR3 is built from 15 residues. In germline, CDR1 is DFQATT, CDR2 SNEGSKA (reference sequence). V lost 5 bases and J lost 3; bases outside the gene matches: 9. CDR3 region: CSADHTSGLTDTQYF. The CDR3 DNA follows: TGCAGTGCTGATCATACTAGCGGGTTAACAGATACGCAGTATTTT.

This chain joins TRBV29-1 and TRBJ2-3, with unresolved D. Between the trimmed V and J ends, which lost 5 bases and 6 bases, there was a span of 9 bases. CDR1 and CDR2 from the germline V gene are SQVTM and ANQGSEA. This CDR3 is 11 amino acids long. The CDR3 region is CSVHLGDTQYF. The CDR3 DNA reads as TGCAGCGTTCATCTAGGTGATACGCAGTATTTT.

Concerning this clonotype itself: Germline is not matched at one junction end, which may reflect a read error. The V and J genes are TRBV3-1 and TRBJ2-7; the match to TRBD1 covers 8 bases. The CDR3 covers 16 residues. Germline V gene data show CDR1 as LGHDT and CDR2 as YNNKEL (reference sequence). DNA for the CDR3: TGTGCCAGCAGCAAAGACGACAGGGGCGTATCCTACGAGCAGTACTTC. Protein product: CASSKDDRGVSYEQYF.

The V call is TRBV20-1, the J call TRBJ1-1; possibly TRBD1 for D (6 bases). CDR3 length: 13 residues. Trimming pared 4 bases from V and 4 bases from J, leaving 13 bases between. Germline CDR1 reads DFQATT; CDR2 reads SNEGSKA (reference sequence). CDR3 loop: CSAIAGDGTEAFF. For the CDR3, the DNA is TGCAGTGCTATCGCAGGGGATGGCACTGAAGCTTTCTTT.

The chain couples TRBV5-1 to TRBJ1-1; D might be TRBD1 (6 bases). The V end was cut by 4 bases, the J end by 1 base, with 11 bases between. Germline loops: CDR1 SGHRS, CDR2 YFSETQ. The length of the CDR3 is 14 residues. The CDR3: CASSTTGPNTEAFF. The CDR3 region has the DNA TGCGCCAGCAGCACGACAGGACCGAACACTGAAGCTTTCTTT.

This clonotype appeared a few times. The J gene is TRBJ2-5, the V gene TRBV7-6; D call uncertain. Germline values: CDR1 SGHVS, CDR2 FNYEAQ. V dropped 1 base and J dropped 5 bases, with 11 bases sitting between them. There are 14 residues in the CDR3. Here the CDR3 reads CASSLGSWAETQYF. CDR3 in DNA: TGTGCCAGCAGCTTAGGTAGCTGGGCGGAGACCCAGTACTTC.

This CDR3 reads CASSQAAGAKNIQYF. The DNA for the CDR3 is TGTGCCAGCAGCCAAGCGGCGGGAGCCAAAAACATTCAGTACTTC. The chain has TRBV4-2 and TRBJ2-4, with D possibly being TRBD2 (5 bases). Deletions cut 1 base from V and 0 bases from J, with 7 bases between. The CDR3 length is 15 residues. Germline CDR1 is LGHNA and CDR2 is YNFKEQ.

The rearrangement joins TRBV27 to TRBJ2-1; D is perhaps TRBD2 (6 bases). The V gene lost 6 bases and the J gene lost 4 bases, with 13 bases spanning the gap. Germline loops: CDR1 MNHEY, CDR2 SMNVEV (reference sequence). CDR3 size: 14 residues. For the CDR3, the DNA is TGTGCCAGCAGCCGAGCGGGCCTTTACAATGAGCAGTTCTTC. Translating gives CASSRAGLYNEQFF.

This clonotype was counted between two and nine times. This chain joins TRBV28 and TRBJ2-3; D is uncertain. With 7 bases removed from V and 4 bases from J, the gap between germline ends came to 15 bases. CDR3 length: 14 amino acids. CDR1 is MDHEN, CDR2 SYDVKM, per germline. The CDR3 DNA follows: TGTGCCAGCATCGCAAGGGCTTATTCAGATACGCAGTATTTT. Its protein product is CASIARAYSDTQYF.

The sample holds many counts of this clonotype. This chain links TRBV20-1 with TRBJ1-5, with D possibly matching TRBD1 (5 bases). The ends were cut back, 0 bases at V and 4 bases at J, with 10 bases in the middle. The CDR3 consists of 14 residues. CDR1 and CDR2 (germline): DFQATT, SNEGSKA (reference sequence). CDR3 region: CSARDGAENQPQHF. CDR3 nucleotide sequence: TGCAGTGCTAGAGACGGGGCAGAGAATCAGCCCCAGCATTTT.

This clonotype was counted at least ten times. This rearrangement joins TRBV6-2 or TRBV6-3 to TRBJ2-5, with TRBD1 matching over 7 bases. CDR1 and CDR2 (germline): MNHEY, SVGEGT. The CDR3 runs 13 residues. V dropped 4 bases and J dropped 3; count of bases not matched to a gene: 2. CDR3 DNA sequence: TGTGCCAGCAGTTCCAGGGGGAAAGAGACCCAGTACTTC. Its protein product is CASSSRGKETQYF.

The chain links TRBV29-1 to TRBJ1-1; possibly TRBD1 for D (5 bases). The CDR3 consists of 14 residues. Germline loops: CDR1 SQVTM, CDR2 ANQGSEA. The V gene lost 6 bases and the J gene lost 2 bases, with 16 bases spanning the gap. CDR3 in amino acids: CSVGPRIRNTEAFF. CDR3 bases: TGCAGCGTGGGACCCCGGATAAGAAACACTGAAGCTTTCTTT.

The chain combines TRBV5-4 with TRBJ2-7; TRBD2 might be the D (6 bases). Germline loops: CDR1 SGHNT, CDR2 YYREEE (reference sequence). V was pared by 4 bases and J by 6 bases, with 11 bases between. This CDR3 spans 12 amino acids. The CDR3 DNA is TGTGCCAGCAGCGGGGACTTTGGCGAGCAGTACGTC. Its translation: CASSGDFGEQYV.